The rows below give T cell receptor beta chains drawn from one sample of a study of response to subunit inactivated influenza vaccine. TCRdb re-derived calls from the RT-PCR reads in MiXCR, one entry per CDR3 protein. The table has almost 250,000 distinct CDR3 sequences, 9% to 15% seen once. The sample consisted of non-naive T cells sorted from PBMCs, taken roughly 15 days before vaccination. These TCRs come from a man aged 50 to 60 who received an inactivated influenza vaccine. Each CDR3 is given without its conserved first and last residue. Fields, in order: V gene, J gene, D gene, CDR3 protein. The D gene is left open where the match is weak.

V: TRBV5-1
J: TRBJ2-3
D: -
CDR3: ASSLARQRADTQY

V: TRBV28
J: TRBJ2-1
D: TRBD2
CDR3: ASSLLAGGPHNEQF

V: TRBV3-1
J: TRBJ2-7
D: TRBD2
CDR3: ASSQGHDSGGRRD

V: TRBV5-1
J: TRBJ2-1
D: TRBD2
CDR3: ASSGTSGGLYNEQF

V: TRBV25-1
J: TRBJ2-2
D: -
CDR3: ASSESLAHTGELF

V: TRBV12-3/TRBV12-4
J: TRBJ2-3
D: -
CDR3: ASSKDGLGTDTQY

V: TRBV5-1
J: TRBJ2-6
D: -
CDR3: ASHEPGANVLT

V: TRBV14
J: TRBJ2-1
D: TRBD1
CDR3: ASSFGQGPVNEQF

V: TRBV20-1
J: TRBJ1-1
D: -
CDR3: SASLARHLNTEAF

V: TRBV7-2
J: TRBJ2-1
D: TRBD1
CDR3: ASSMDRGQF

V: TRBV10-3
J: TRBJ1-5
D: -
CDR3: ASWVGVQRQPQH

V: TRBV20-1
J: TRBJ2-2
D: TRBD1
CDR3: SAMPTQGANGELF

V: TRBV28
J: TRBJ1-1
D: -
CDR3: ASSPNTEAF

V: TRBV18
J: TRBJ2-7
D: TRBD2
CDR3: ASSPLALAGRIYEQY

V: TRBV16
J: TRBJ2-1
D: TRBD1
CDR3: ASSHGTGNNEQF

V: TRBV9
J: TRBJ2-3
D: -
CDR3: ASSAGPGGTDTQY

V: TRBV7-8
J: TRBJ2-7
D: -
CDR3: ASSPQGGQGGYEQY

V: TRBV6-2/TRBV6-3
J: TRBJ2-5
D: TRBD2
CDR3: ATDSLAGAGETHY

V: TRBV24-1
J: TRBJ2-6
D: -
CDR3: ATSGPDGTSGANVLT

V: TRBV10-2
J: TRBJ2-2
D: -
CDR3: ASHIGGTLTGELF

V: TRBV29-1
J: TRBJ2-1
D: -
CDR3: SVPRGEGGNEQF

V: TRBV3-1
J: TRBJ2-5
D: -
CDR3: ATTQDPEGWETQY

V: TRBV11-2
J: TRBJ2-3
D: -
CDR3: ASSLVVATDTQY

V: TRBV7-2
J: TRBJ1-4
D: -
CDR3: ASSSNTGSNEKLF

V: TRBV5-5
J: TRBJ1-2
D: -
CDR3: ASSTHPEYDYT

V: TRBV7-2
J: TRBJ2-2
D: -
CDR3: ASSSRAVSAGELF

V: TRBV15
J: TRBJ1-5
D: TRBD1
CDR3: ATSRRQGGGQPQH

V: TRBV12-3/TRBV12-4
J: TRBJ1-4
D: -
CDR3: ASFRAGSNEKLF

V: TRBV19
J: TRBJ1-5
D: -
CDR3: ASSRSGGNQPQH

V: TRBV19
J: TRBJ2-3
D: -
CDR3: ASRYAARGADTQY

V: TRBV27
J: TRBJ1-1
D: -
CDR3: ASSFDRGGNTEAF

V: TRBV20-1
J: TRBJ2-2
D: -
CDR3: SATRDFPGLTGELF

V: TRBV29-1
J: TRBJ2-5
D: -
CDR3: SVVGGQPS

V: TRBV7-3
J: TRBJ2-1
D: -
CDR3: ASSPGPNNEQF

V: TRBV6-1
J: TRBJ2-7
D: TRBD2
CDR3: ASSDGLASHEQY

V: TRBV29-1
J: TRBJ2-2
D: TRBD2
CDR3: SVGRGGANTGELF

V: TRBV29-1
J: TRBJ2-7
D: -
CDR3: SVVKRFSYEQY

V: TRBV6-2/TRBV6-3
J: TRBJ2-1
D: -
CDR3: ASSYWGETAYNEQF

V: TRBV4-3
J: TRBJ1-3
D: -
CDR3: ASSPSPAGSSGNTIY

V: TRBV28
J: TRBJ1-2
D: -
CDR3: ASVDRGLGYT

V: TRBV5-1
J: TRBJ2-7
D: TRBD1
CDR3: ASSYGTGHYEQY